This TCR beta chain was retrieved from a study of blood T cell repertoires in COVID-19. The wider study: Acute-phase and convalescent COVID-19 samples originated in the United States, Italy and Spain. PBMCs, B-cell-depleted T cells, or T cells provided the cDNA or gDNA that made up the material.

The authors' processing: Reference gene primer amplification in the assay estimated nucleated cell counts. TCRdb's copy holds only in-frame clones and misses some; the assay was immunoSEQ multiplex PCR. The V and J calls and clone size are taken from that table; D and trimming were inferred from the DNA. The sample consists of just under 95,000 clones, roughly 75% of them appearing once. V was clipped by 4 bases and J by 4 bases; unmatched bases: 10. Germline-derived CDR1 and CDR2 are SGHKS and YYEKEE (reference sequence). The length of the CDR3 is 15 residues. The chain couples TRBV5-5 to TRBJ1-2, with TRBD1 matching over 7 bases. The sample comprised peripheral blood. The TCR originated in a man aged 45-60 years who had recovered from COVID-19. As DNA, the CDR3 is TGTGCCAGCAGCCACGGGACAGAGATACTCTATGGCTACACCTTC. Translated: CASSHGTEILYGYTF.